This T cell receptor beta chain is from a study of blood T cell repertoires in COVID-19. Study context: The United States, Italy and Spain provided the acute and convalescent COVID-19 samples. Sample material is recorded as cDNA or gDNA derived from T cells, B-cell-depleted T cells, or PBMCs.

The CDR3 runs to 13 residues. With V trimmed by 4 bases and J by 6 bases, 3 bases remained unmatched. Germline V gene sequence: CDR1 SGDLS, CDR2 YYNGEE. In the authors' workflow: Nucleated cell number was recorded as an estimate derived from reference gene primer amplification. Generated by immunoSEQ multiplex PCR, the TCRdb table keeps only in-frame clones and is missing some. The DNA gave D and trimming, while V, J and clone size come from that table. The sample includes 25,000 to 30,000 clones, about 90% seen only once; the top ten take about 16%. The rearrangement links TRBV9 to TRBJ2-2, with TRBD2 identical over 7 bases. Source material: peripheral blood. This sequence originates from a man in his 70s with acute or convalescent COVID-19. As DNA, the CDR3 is TGTGCCAGCAGCCCCGGACTAGCCGGGGAGCTGTTTTTT. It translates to CASSPGLAGELFF. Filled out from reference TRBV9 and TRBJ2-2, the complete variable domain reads DSGVTQTPKHLITATGQRVTLRCSPRSGDLSVYWYQQSLDQGLQFLIQYYNGEERAKGNILERFSAQQFPDLHSELNLSSLELGDSALYFCASSPGLAGELFFGEGSRLTVL.